This note documents a single T cell receptor (beta chain) sequence. Its antigen is not known. V gave up 5 bases and J gave up 0 bases, with 11 bases separating them. The length of the CDR3 is 15 residues. Looked up from germline, CDR1 is MDHEN and CDR2 is SYDVKM. The data belong to a study of shared clonotypes between healthy human individuals. Study-wide results and limits: Investigators expected sequencing depth to affect clonotype sharing among donors.

The repertoire was sequenced with immunoSEQ multiplex PCR; TCRdb's copy has only in-frame clones and lacks some. The sample contains about 600,000 clones, 98% of which appear only once. Terminally differentiated effector memory CD45RA+ cells were left out of the naive CD8 fraction, which was CD45RO-negative and positively selected for CCR7. J is TRBJ1-5 and V is TRBV28, with no clear D. Sequencing used naive CD8+ T cells sorted from blood. This sequence originates from a man aged 30 to 45 in good health. The CDR3 loop is CASSPAGYSNQPQHF. CDR3 nucleotide sequence: TGTGCCAGCAGTCCAGCGGGGTATAGCAATCAGCCCCAGCATTTT.